Shown below are 4 T cell receptor beta chains from a single sample sequenced in a study of shared clonotypes between healthy human individuals. Libraries were prepared by immunoSEQ multiplex PCR; TCRdb keeps only in-frame clonotypes and omits some of them. The table records over a million clones, around four fifths of them present only once. The specimen was memory CD4+ T cells sorted from blood. Described subset: CD45RA-negative fraction. Receptors were obtained from a man aged 18 to 30 in good health.

This clone was detected only a few times. The genes are TRBV16 and TRBJ1-2; D possibly corresponds to TRBD1 (6 bases). CDR3 length equals 14 residues. V was shortened by 4 bases and J by 3 bases, with 12 bases between the two germline ends. The germline V gene has CDR1 KGHSY and CDR2 FQNENV. The CDR3 DNA reads TGTGCCAGCAGCCCGGGGGGCAGGGACTATGGCTACACCTTC. As protein: CASSPGGRDYGYTF.

About this clone: Other DNA sequences from this sample encode an identical CDR3 as well. The rearrangement joins TRBV27 to TRBJ2-6; no clear D gene. The germline V and J ends were trimmed by 6 bases and 4 bases, with 13 bases remaining between them. The CDR3 has 15 amino acids. Germline CDR1 is MNHEY and CDR2 is SMNVEV (reference sequence). The CDR3 bases are TGTGCCAGCAGCCTCCTAGGTTCCGGGGCCAACGTCCTGACTTTC. Translation: CASSLLGSGANVLTF.

The gene calls are TRBV10-2 and TRBJ1-6; no definite D call. The CDR3 covers 14 residues. V was shortened by 6 bases and J by 11 bases, with 17 bases between the two germline ends. Looked up from germline, CDR1 is WSHSY and CDR2 is SAAADI. The CDR3 DNA sequence: TGCGCCAGCAGGACCAGCCCCATAATGACACCCCTCCACTTT. Protein: CASRTSPIMTPLHF.

The chain has TRBV5-1 and TRBJ2-7; 7 nucleotides align to TRBD1. Unmatched junction bases numbered 8, after V lost 2 bases and J lost 6 bases. Germline V gene data show CDR1 as SGHRS and CDR2 as YFSETQ. This CDR3 spans 14 amino acids. In DNA, the CDR3 is TGCGCCAGCAGCTTCGACAGGGTAGGAGCCGAGCAGTACTTC. Translation gives CASSFDRVGAEQYF. Using reference TRBV5-1 and TRBJ2-7 for the parts outside the CDR3, the full variable domain is KAGVTQTPRYLIKTRGQQVTLSCSPISGHRSVSWYQQTPGQGLQFLFEYFSETQRNKGNFPGRFSGRQFSNSRSEMNVSTLELGDSALYLCASSFDRVGAEQYFGPGTRLTVT.